Below, 25 T cell receptor beta chains from the same sample are listed, as sequenced in a study of blood T cell repertoires in COVID-19. Assay used: immunoSEQ multiplex PCR; TCRdb lists only in-frame clones, some missing. The sample has roughly 240,000 clones; about 82% are singletons. The specimen sequenced was PBMCs or T cells enriched from blood (not recorded which). Receptor source: a woman in her 50s who had recovered from COVID-19.

This rearrangement joins TRBV11-3 to TRBJ2-1; D uncertain. Trimming removed 4 bases at V and 2 bases at J, with 9 bases between. The CDR3 consists of 14 residues. Germline CDR1 is SGHNT and CDR2 is YENEEA. Here the CDR3 DNA reads TGTGCCAGCAGCTCCTATGATCCCTACAATGAGCAGTTCTTC. Residues: CASSSYDPYNEQFF.

The chain uses TRBV10-3 and TRBJ1-1; TRBD1 is a possible D gene (6 bases). CDR3 length: 12 amino acids. V was cut by 5 bases and J by 8 bases, with 12 bases left in between. Germline V gene data show CDR1 as ENHRY and CDR2 as SYGVKD. In DNA, the CDR3 is TGTGCCATCAGTCATCCCAGGGGAGAAGCTTTCTTT. Its translation: CAISHPRGEAFF.

V is TRBV20-1 and J is TRBJ2-3; D not certain. Trimming pared 3 bases from V and 0 bases from J, leaving 10 bases between. Germline V gene lookup returns CDR1 DFQATT and CDR2 SNEGSKA (reference sequence). The CDR3 runs to 14 residues. The CDR3 DNA is TGCAGTGCTAGTTTTCGGTTTAGCACAGATACGCAGTATTTT. It translates to CSASFRFSTDTQYF.

The rearrangement links TRBV27 to TRBJ2-5; D may correspond to TRBD1 or TRBD2 (5 bases each). The last part of the DNA fits TRBJ2-7 better; the J call may be wrong. This CDR3 comprises 14 residues. Germline CDR1 and CDR2: MNHEY and SMNVEV (reference sequence). The CDR3 region has the DNA TGTGCCAGCAGGGGATTGGGGGACTCCTACGAGCAGTACTTC. Translating gives CASRGLGDSYEQYF.

The chain employs TRBV2 and TRBJ1-2; D possibly corresponds to TRBD1 (5 bases). The V end lost 6 bases, the J end lost 4 bases, and 12 bases lay between the germline ends. Germline CDR1 reads SNHLY; CDR2 reads FYNNEI. The CDR3 extends over 13 amino acids. As DNA, the CDR3 is TGTGCCAGCAGCTCTGACAGTGGCTATGGCTACACCTTC. This codes for CASSSDSGYGYTF.

J is TRBJ1-2 and V is TRBV28; 8 positions agree with TRBD1. The V segment lost 6 bases and the J segment 8 bases; nucleotides outside the gene matches: 14. The CDR3 runs to 15 residues. The V gene's germline CDR1 is MDHEN and CDR2 SYDVKM. CDR3 coding DNA: TGTGCCAGCAGAGGACAGGGTTACACAAACACAGGCTACACCTTC. Its protein is CASRGQGYTNTGYTF.

This sequence joins TRBV28 and TRBJ2-5; tentatively, D is TRBD1 (5 bases). The CDR3 sequence is 13 residues long. Between the trimmed V and J ends, which lost 5 bases and 5 bases, there was a span of 12 bases. Germline CDR1 and CDR2: MDHEN and SYDVKM. This CDR3 reads CASSLQGLETQYF. The CDR3 DNA reads TGTGCCAGCAGTCTGCAGGGTTTGGAGACCCAGTACTTC.

This clone was seen only a few times. The genes are TRBV10-3 and TRBJ1-5; D not resolved. The CDR3 runs 15 residues. The V end was cut by 5 bases, the J end by 2 bases, with 13 bases between. Germline V gives CDR1 ENHRY, CDR2 SYGVKD. The CDR3 here is CAISRDAGGNQPQHF. The DNA for the CDR3 is TGTGCCATCAGTCGAGACGCAGGTGGCAATCAGCCCCAGCATTTT.

In regard to this clone: An end of the junction differs from the germline gene, which may be a read error. The V and J genes are TRBV13 and TRBJ2-3, with D maybe TRBD1 (6 bases). The CDR3 runs 14 residues. The germline gives CDR1 PRHDT, CDR2 FYEKMQ (reference sequence). CDR3 in amino acids: CASSFIAARGHLSF. Written as DNA, the CDR3 is TGTGCCAGCAGCTTTATTGCCGCGAGGGGACACCTCTCCTTT.

V gene TRBV19 combines with J gene TRBJ2-3; the match to TRBD2 covers 11 bases. Germline lookup yields CDR1 LNHDA and CDR2 SQIVND (reference sequence). V lost 3 bases and J lost 5; bases outside the gene matches: 10. The CDR3 length is 17 residues. The CDR3 DNA is TGTGCCAGTAGTATCCCTCTGACTAGCGGGGTGGTAGATACGCAGTATTTT. As protein: CASSIPLTSGVVDTQYF.

In its sample, this clone was seen once. The genes are TRBV27 and TRBJ1-1; D call uncertain. The germline V gene has CDR1 MNHEY and CDR2 SMNVEV (reference sequence). The CDR3 length is 15 residues. With 3 bases removed from V and 6 bases from J, the gap between germline ends came to 17 bases. CDR3 DNA: TGTGCCAGCAGTTTGGGGTCGGGGAGGGTTGCTGAAGCTTTCTTT. Translation: CASSLGSGRVAEAFF.

The CDR3 spells CASSLSVPSGTPLGEKLFF. In DNA form, the CDR3 reads TGTGCCAGCAGCTTGAGTGTTCCTTCGGGGACTCCTCTTGGGGAAAAACTGTTTTTT. The chain employs TRBV5-5 and TRBJ1-4, with D tentatively TRBD1 (5 bases). This CDR3 region has 19 residues. Germline-derived CDR1 and CDR2 are SGHKS and YYEKEE (reference sequence). Trimming took off 1 base at V and 8 bases at J, with 27 bases between the two ends. The complete variable domain, with remaining parts taken from reference TRBV5-5 and TRBJ1-4, reads DAGVTQSPTHLIKTRGQQVTLRCSPISGHKSVSWYQQVLGQGPQFIFQYYEKEERGRGNFPDRFSARQFPNYSSELNVNALLLGDSALYLCASSLSVPSGTPLGEKLFFGSGTQLSVL.

This chain connects TRBV18 to TRBJ2-2; tentative D call: TRBD2 (6 bases). The CDR3 sequence is 15 residues long. CDR1 KGHSH and CDR2 LQKENI come from the germline V gene. Trimming took off 2 bases at V and 0 bases at J, with 7 bases between the two ends. DNA for the CDR3: TGTGCCAGCTCACCAGGGGGGACGAACACCGGGGAGCTGTTTTTT. Protein sequence: CASSPGGTNTGELFF.

The gene calls are TRBV25-1 and TRBJ2-5, with 11 bases lining up with TRBD1. This CDR3 contains 16 residues. V lost 3 bases, J lost 5 bases, and 8 bases stayed unmatched. Per the germline V gene, CDR1 is MGHDK and CDR2 is SYGVNS. The CDR3 reads CASSERPGQGGETQYF. DNA of the CDR3: TGTGCCAGCAGTGAGAGACCGGGACAGGGGGGCGAGACCCAGTACTTC. The full variable domain, with the rest looked up from reference TRBV25-1 and TRBJ2-5, is EADIYQTPRYLVIGTGKKITLECSQTMGHDKMYWYQQDPGMELHLIHYSYGVNSTEKGDLSSESTVSRIRTEHFPLTLESARPSHTSQYLCASSERPGQGGETQYFGPGTRLLVL.

The chain uses TRBV6-5 and TRBJ1-2; maybe TRBD1 (5 bases). Deletions cut 2 bases from V and 5 bases from J, with 12 bases between. Germline CDR1 MNHEY, CDR2 SVGAGI. CDR3 size: 14 residues. This CDR3 is CASSYLAEGYGYTF. The CDR3 DNA follows: TGTGCCAGCAGTTACCTGGCGGAGGGGTATGGCTACACCTTC.

The J gene is TRBJ2-7, the V gene TRBV19; 8 positions match TRBD2. The V gene's germline CDR1 is LNHDA and CDR2 SQIVND (reference sequence). The CDR3 is made up of 14 amino acids. Trimming took 3 bases from V and 6 from J; bases not matched to a gene: 7. The CDR3 region is CASSISGRAVEQYF. The CDR3 coding sequence is TGTGCCAGTAGTATTTCCGGGAGGGCCGTCGAGCAGTACTTC.

The rearrangement uses TRBV9 and TRBJ1-3; D might be TRBD1 (6 bases). Germline assignment: CDR1 SGDLS and CDR2 YYNGEE. V was cut by 6 bases and J by 0 bases, with 10 bases left in between. CDR3 length: 14 amino acids. The CDR3 reads CASNLQGSGNTIYF. The CDR3 DNA follows: TGTGCCAGCAACCTACAGGGCTCTGGAAACACCATATATTTT. Full variable domain (missing parts from reference TRBV9 and TRBJ1-3): DSGVTQTPKHLITATGQRVTLRCSPRSGDLSVYWYQQSLDQGLQFLIQYYNGEERAKGNILERFSAQQFPDLHSELNLSSLELGDSALYFCASNLQGSGNTIYFGEGSWLTVV.

The rearrangement joins TRBV18 to TRBJ2-2, with a possible D match to TRBD1 (5 bases). Trimming left V 2 bases short and J 2 bases short, with 9 bases between. This CDR3 contains 15 residues. The germline CDR1 and CDR2 sequences are KGHSH and LQKENI. In DNA form, the CDR3 reads TGTGCCAGCTCACCAGCCAGGGTAAACACCGGGGAGCTGTTTTTT. It specifies CASSPARVNTGELFF.

The rearrangement links TRBV5-8 to TRBJ1-5; D unresolved. This CDR3 region has 15 residues. CDR1 is SGHTS and CDR2 is YDEGEE in the germline V gene. V gave up 3 bases and J gave up 2 bases, with 12 bases separating them. CDR3 DNA: TGTGCCAGCAGCTCGACAAGGTTGGGCAATCAGCCCCAGCATTTT. Translated: CASSSTRLGNQPQHF.

This chain connects TRBV11-2 to TRBJ1-1; D is unresolved. Germline V gene lookup returns CDR1 SGHAT and CDR2 FQNNGV. The CDR3 is made up of 14 amino acids. Trimming left V 3 bases short and J 0 bases short, with 8 bases between. This CDR3 reads CASSFPGVNTEAFF. The CDR3 region has the DNA TGTGCCAGCAGCTTTCCCGGGGTGAACACTGAAGCTTTCTTT.

The rearrangement links TRBV29-1 to TRBJ1-1; D may be TRBD1 (5 bases). Trimming pared 7 bases from V and 5 bases from J, leaving 14 bases between. The CDR3 length is 12 residues. Germline V lookup: CDR1 SQVTM, CDR2 ANQGSEA. CDR3 DNA: TGCAGCGCCGGACACTTGGGAACTGAAGCTTTCTTT. Its translation: CSAGHLGTEAFF.

J is TRBJ2-3 and V is TRBV6-5, with D possibly matching TRBD1 (6 bases). CDR1 is MNHEY, CDR2 SVGAGI, per germline. Trimming took off 4 bases at V and 2 bases at J, with 13 bases between the two ends. The CDR3 spans 15 residues. The DNA of the CDR3 is TGTGCCAGCAGTTTTACAGGGATCTCCACAGATACGCAGTATTTT. Translating it yields CASSFTGISTDTQYF.

The V gene is TRBV15, the J gene TRBJ2-1, with 8 bases fitting TRBD1. CDR3 length: 16 residues. Germline lookup yields CDR1 LNHNV and CDR2 YYDKDF (reference sequence). The J segment lost 4 bases and the V segment lost 0 bases, leaving 5 bases of the junction unmatched. This chain's CDR3 is CATSRDRDRFYNEQFF. DNA of the CDR3: TGTGCCACCAGCAGAGATCGGGACAGGTTTTACAATGAGCAGTTCTTC.

The genes are TRBV5-6 and TRBJ2-3; 12 bases agree with TRBD2. The CDR3 is 17 amino acids. V gave up 4 bases and J gave up 4 bases; unmatched junction bases: 10. Germline CDR1 SGHDT, CDR2 YYEEEE. The DNA for the CDR3 is TGTGCCAGCAGCCTTGCTAGCGGGAGGGCCCTCGCAGATACGCAGTATTTT. This sequence encodes CASSLASGRALADTQYF.

This clone was picked up one time. The V and J genes are TRBV6-2 or TRBV6-3 and TRBJ2-2; 11 nucleotides align to TRBD2. The CDR3 sequence is 17 residues long. CDR1 is MNHEY, CDR2 SVGEGT, per germline. V was clipped by 6 bases and J by 6 bases; unmatched bases: 12. DNA for the CDR3: TGTGCCAGCAGCTTAGCCCTACTAGCGGGGGATCCCGGGGAGCTGTTTTTT. The encoded protein is CASSLALLAGDPGELFF.